One and the same sample provided the 30 T cell receptor beta chains below, sequenced in a study of blood T cells in healthy people across ages. Next came a second PCR, run for roughly 6 to 11 cycles, which used a sample-barcoded 5' primer along with a J-beta primer mix. Each CDR3 protein gets one entry after TCRdb re-called the 5' RACE reads with MiXCR. The sample lists about 670,000 distinct CDR3 sequences, around two fifths seen once, with 25% to 30% in the top ten. The source material was blood. These receptors all come from a man at least 80 years old in good health.

The table lists this clonotype with a few counts. This rearrangement joins TRBV6-2 or TRBV6-3 to TRBJ2-3, with 8 bases aligning to TRBD1. With V trimmed by 2 bases and J by 2 bases, 15 bases remained unmatched. CDR1 is MNHEY and CDR2 is SVGEGT in the germline V gene. CDR3 length: 19 residues. Here the CDR3 reads CASSYPADRVLPNTDTQYF. CDR3 DNA sequence: TGTGCCAGCAGTTACCCCGCGGACAGGGTACTTCCGAACACAGATACGCAGTATTTT.

This clonotype was counted a single time. This could be a read error, since a much larger clone is one nucleotide away. The chain is built from TRBV3-1 and TRBJ2-5; 7 bases match TRBD1. Germline lookup yields CDR1 LGHDT and CDR2 YNNKEL (reference sequence). The CDR3 covers 15 residues. This CDR3 is CAGSQAGTAQETQYF. DNA for the CDR3: TGTGCCGGCAGCCAAGCCGGGACAGCCCAAGAGACCCAGTACTTC.

This clonotype was counted a single time. V usage is TRBV25-1 and J usage is TRBJ1-6; D call uncertain. Germline V lookup: CDR1 MGHDK, CDR2 SYGVNS. V lost 6 bases, J lost 10 bases, and 16 bases lay in between. The CDR3 covers 14 residues. The CDR3 reads CASRHATGGSPLHF. The CDR3 DNA reads TGTGCCAGCAGACACGCCACGGGCGGCTCACCCCTCCACTTT. Combining the CDR3 with reference TRBV25-1 and TRBJ1-6 gives the whole variable domain EADIYQTPRYLVIGTGKKITLECSQTMGHDKMYWYQQDPGMELHLIHYSYGVNSTEKGDLSSESTVSRIRTEHFPLTLESARPSHTSQYLCASRHATGGSPLHFGNGTRLTVT.

This sequence joins TRBV11-2 and TRBJ2-7; D unresolved. The end of the DNA fits TRBJ2-5 better, so the J call may be wrong. This CDR3 spans 14 amino acids. The germline gives CDR1 SGHAT, CDR2 FQNNGV. As DNA, the CDR3 is TGTGCCAGCAGCTGGTCAGGCGTCGGGGAGACCCAGTACTTC. Translated, it gives CASSWSGVGETQYF.

The chain employs TRBV11-2 and TRBJ2-1, with D unresolved. The DNA end lines up better with TRBJ2-7; the J call may be wrong. This CDR3 has 13 amino acids. CDR1 SGHAT and CDR2 FQNNGV come from the germline V gene. For the CDR3, the DNA is TGTGCCAGCAGCGTACCCCCTCTCCACGAGCAGTACTTC. It translates to CASSVPPLHEQYF.

This clonotype was seen a few times. The rearrangement joins TRBV14 to TRBJ2-7; 7 bases line up with TRBD2. Germline CDR1 is SGHDN and CDR2 is FVKESK. The CDR3 has 14 residues. J lost 1 base, V lost 6 bases, and 6 bases had no gene match. The CDR3 protein is CASRRGGMSYEQYF. The CDR3, as DNA: TGTGCCAGCAGACGGGGAGGGATGTCCTACGAGCAGTACTTC.

This clonotype was found a few times. This chain uses TRBV20-1 with TRBJ1-2; D may be TRBD1 (6 bases). The germline gives CDR1 DFQATT, CDR2 SNEGSKA (reference sequence). V was cut by 4 bases and J by 4 bases, with 16 bases left in between. This CDR3 is built from 14 residues. CDR3 amino acids: CSAKLGGRSYGYTF. The CDR3 nucleotides read TGCAGTGCTAAGCTTGGGGGCCGATCCTATGGCTACACCTTC.

CDR3 region: CASSEEGGPPNSPLHF. For the CDR3, the DNA is TGTGCCAGCAGTGAAGAGGGGGGACCGCCTAATTCACCCCTCCACTTT. The chain employs TRBV2 and TRBJ1-6, with D maybe TRBD1 (6 bases). CDR1 is SNHLY and CDR2 is FYNNEI in the germline V gene. V dropped 1 base and J dropped 6 bases, with 13 bases sitting between them. This CDR3 region has 16 residues.

The chain has TRBV25-1 and TRBJ2-1, with 8 bases identical to TRBD2. CDR1 and CDR2 (germline): MGHDK, SYGVNS. The V and J ends lost 6 bases and 6 bases, in that order; junction bases with no gene match: 4. The CDR3 runs to 13 residues. The CDR3 here is CASSPSGFNEQFF. The DNA of the CDR3 is TGTGCCAGCAGCCCTAGCGGGTTCAATGAGCAGTTCTTC.

J is TRBJ2-7 and V is TRBV7-2; TRBD2 agrees at 12 bases. Germline values: CDR1 SGHTA, CDR2 FQGNSA. The CDR3 is 17 amino acids. V shed 2 bases, J shed 4 bases, and the junction held 9 bases outside the gene matches. The CDR3 region is CASSLFVTSGSIYEQYF. Here the CDR3 DNA reads TGTGCCAGCAGCTTATTTGTGACTAGCGGGAGTATTTACGAGCAGTACTTC.

This clonotype was observed a handful of times. This chain uses TRBV20-1 with TRBJ1-5, with a tentative D call TRBD1 (6 bases). Germline CDR1 DFQATT, CDR2 SNEGSKA (reference sequence). V was pared by 6 bases and J by 2 bases, with 20 bases between. CDR3 size: 16 residues. CDR3 sequence reads: CSASKGGNRGNQPQHF. Written as DNA, the CDR3 is TGCAGTGCATCCAAGGGGGGGAACAGGGGCAATCAGCCCCAGCATTTT.

In this sample, this clonotype turned up many times. The chain combines TRBV25-1 with TRBJ1-2; tentatively, D is TRBD1 (5 bases). Germline CDR1 is MGHDK and CDR2 is SYGVNS. This CDR3 contains 15 residues. V was clipped by 2 bases and J by 4 bases, with 14 bases between them. The CDR3 protein is CASSERGTGSYGYTF. DNA of the CDR3: TGTGCCAGCAGTGAACGAGGAACAGGTTCCTATGGCTACACCTTC.

The genes are TRBV7-2 and TRBJ1-6; 7 bases align to TRBD1. This CDR3 comprises 14 residues. Germline V CDR1 and CDR2: SGHTA, FQGNSA. V shed 5 bases and J 10 bases; nucleotides not matched to a gene: 8. The CDR3 reads CASSLGQALSPLHF. CDR3 DNA sequence: TGTGCCAGCAGCCTTGGACAGGCTTTGTCACCCCTCCACTTT.

Comments on this clonotype: This is likely a read error, given that the CDR3 carries no conserved phenylalanine or tryptophan at its end. The rearrangement uses TRBV14 and TRBJ1-6, with no clear D. Germline CDR1 SGHDN, CDR2 FVKESK. This CDR3 contains 13 residues. In DNA form, the CDR3 reads TGTGCCAGCAGACAAGTCGATAATTTACCCCTCCACTCT. Translated: CASRQVDNLPLHS.

This clonotype was counted at least ten times. V is TRBV29-1 and J is TRBJ2-4, with D perhaps TRBD1 (8 bases). Germline CDR1 and CDR2: SQVTM and ANQGSEA. This CDR3 is 15 amino acids long. The ends were cut back, 3 bases at V and 2 bases at J, with 14 bases in the middle. The CDR3 sequence: CSVEGGTGTKNIQYF. CDR3 nucleotides: TGCAGCGTTGAGGGGGGGACAGGTACCAAAAACATTCAGTACTTC.

The chain has TRBV11-1 and TRBJ2-3; TRBD2 aligns across 12 bases. V shed 1 base, J shed 2 bases, and the junction held 16 bases outside the gene matches. Germline values: CDR1 SGHAT, CDR2 FQDESV (reference sequence). This CDR3 is 21 amino acids long. CDR3 sequence reads: CASSLVQGTGLAGRTTDTQYF. The CDR3 nucleotides read TGTGCCAGCAGCTTAGTTCAGGGGACGGGACTAGCGGGCCGGACCACAGATACGCAGTATTTT.

To note about this clonotype: Mismatch with germline at one junction end may stem from a read error. The chain has TRBV7-9 and TRBJ1-4, with 8 bases that match TRBD1. The CDR3 is 15 amino acids. Germline assignment: CDR1 SEHNR and CDR2 FQNEAQ (reference sequence). This CDR3 is CASSERQGSNENLFF. CDR3 DNA sequence: TGTGCCAGCAGCGAAAGACAGGGGTCAAATGAAAACCTGTTTTTT.

CDR3 loop: CSARSSSGYNEQFF. DNA for the CDR3: TGCAGTGCCAGGAGTAGCTCGGGTTACAATGAGCAGTTCTTC. The rearrangement joins TRBV20-1 to TRBJ2-1; D not certain. Germline loops: CDR1 DFQATT, CDR2 SNEGSKA (reference sequence). V shed 6 bases and J shed 4 bases, with 16 bases lying between them. The CDR3 is 14 amino acids.

The gene calls are TRBV12-3 or TRBV12-4 and TRBJ2-7; D may match TRBD1 or TRBD2 (5 bases each). The CDR3 has 12 residues. V was shortened by 3 bases and J by 6 bases, with 9 bases between the two germline ends. The CDR3 DNA reads as TGTGCCAGCAGTTTTTCAGGGAGCGAGCAGTACTTC. This gives the protein CASSFSGSEQYF.

The chain combines TRBV3-1 with TRBJ2-1; D is uncertain. CDR1 is LGHDT, CDR2 YNNKEL, per germline (reference sequence). Trimming took 1 base from V and 6 from J, leaving 10 bases between them. The length of the CDR3 is 14 residues. CDR3 coding DNA: TGTGCCAGCAGCCAAGCGGGTATAGGCAATGAGCAGTTCTTC. It is translated as CASSQAGIGNEQFF.

The V call is TRBV6-1, the J call TRBJ2-5; unclear D gene. The germline gives CDR1 MNHNS, CDR2 SASEGT. This CDR3 spans 15 amino acids. The V and J ends lost 3 bases and 4 bases respectively, with 15 bases between them. The CDR3 DNA is TGTGCCAGCAGTGATAATTCGGGCGAAACAGAGACCCAGTACTTC. Protein product: CASSDNSGETETQYF.

This clonotype was counted between two and nine times. CDR3 sequence: CASSLGNGRGADTQYF. The CDR3 nucleotides are TGTGCCAGCAGCTTGGGGAATGGCAGGGGGGCGGATACGCAGTATTTT. J is TRBJ2-3 and V is TRBV5-5; TRBD1 is a possible D gene (7 bases). This CDR3 comprises 16 residues. Germline V gene lookup returns CDR1 SGHKS and CDR2 YYEKEE (reference sequence). Trimming left V 0 bases short and J 6 bases short, with 17 bases between. Combining the CDR3 with reference TRBV5-5 and TRBJ2-3 gives the whole variable domain DAGVTQSPTHLIKTRGQQVTLRCSPISGHKSVSWYQQVLGQGPQFIFQYYEKEERGRGNFPDRFSARQFPNYSSELNVNALLLGDSALYLCASSLGNGRGADTQYFGPGTRLTVL.

The gene calls are TRBV12-3 or TRBV12-4 and TRBJ2-3; TRBD2 agrees at 8 bases. V shed 5 bases and J 4 bases; nucleotides not matched to a gene: 14. The CDR3 loop spans 17 amino acids. The CDR3 region is CASSPRRGGGRADTQYF. CDR3 in DNA: TGTGCCAGCAGTCCCCGTCGGGGGGGCGGGAGAGCAGATACGCAGTATTTT.

The table lists this clonotype with a few counts. The chain links TRBV4-1 to TRBJ2-7; 11 nucleotides match TRBD1. The CDR3 covers 18 residues. The V and J ends lost 0 bases and 7 bases, in that order; junction bases with no gene match: 14. Germline CDR1 reads MGHRA; CDR2 reads YSYEKL. DNA for the CDR3: TGCGCCAGCAGCCAAGAATGGGGGCGGACAGGGGGCGGGAATGAGCAGTACTTC. Its protein product is CASSQEWGRTGGGNEQYF.

This clonotype occurred a few times. V gene TRBV7-9 combines with J gene TRBJ2-1, with 12 bases identical to TRBD2. CDR1 and CDR2 (germline): SEHNR, FQNEAQ (reference sequence). Trimming at V came to 5 bases and at J to 4 bases, leaving 12 bases not matched to a gene. This CDR3 contains 18 residues. CDR3 in amino acids: CASSARLAGAVPYNEQFF. The CDR3 coding sequence is TGTGCCAGCAGCGCACGACTAGCGGGGGCCGTGCCTTACAATGAGCAGTTCTTC.

The V and J genes are TRBV6-2 or TRBV6-3 and TRBJ2-7; D is perhaps TRBD2 (6 bases). The CDR3 runs 15 residues. From germline, CDR1 is MNHEY and CDR2 SVGEGT. The ends were cut back, 6 bases at V and 5 bases at J, with 20 bases in the middle. The CDR3 loop reads CASRYLATRVDEQYF. CDR3 bases: TGTGCCAGCAGATACCTAGCGACCAGAGTCGACGAGCAGTACTTC.

This clonotype was seen only a few times. V and J are TRBV7-2 and TRBJ1-2, with unresolved D. CDR3 length equals 18 residues. The V gene lost 6 bases and the J gene lost 4 bases, with 27 bases spanning the gap. CDR1 is SGHTA, CDR2 FQGNSA, per germline. CDR3 amino acids: CASSREPPGHTSPYGYTF. The CDR3 DNA follows: TGTGCCAGCAGTAGAGAACCCCCCGGTCATACAAGCCCCTATGGCTACACCTTC.

The V and J genes are TRBV27 and TRBJ1-6; TRBD1 matches at 9 bases. CDR3 size: 18 residues. The V gene end was trimmed by 2 bases and the J gene end by 10 bases; junction bases not matched to a gene: 15. Germline CDR1 and CDR2: MNHEY and SMNVEV (reference sequence). The CDR3 reads CASSLGFRRGTGSSPLHF. DNA of the CDR3: TGTGCCAGCAGTTTAGGCTTCCGACGAGGGACAGGGTCGTCACCCCTCCACTTT.

The chain couples TRBV7-2 to TRBJ2-1; the D gene is possibly TRBD1 (5 bases). CDR1 is SGHTA, CDR2 FQGNSA, per germline. V was pared by 3 bases and J by 7 bases, with 7 bases between. CDR3 size: 12 residues. In DNA, the CDR3 is TGTGCCAGCAGCTTTAACAGGAATGAGCAGTTCTTC. This encodes CASSFNRNEQFF.

The chain links TRBV12-3 or TRBV12-4 to TRBJ2-3; weak D call: TRBD1 (5 bases). The CDR3 is made up of 14 amino acids. V lost 5 bases, J lost 3 bases, and 12 bases lay in between. The CDR3 DNA is TGTGCCAGCAGTGTGGGCAGGGTGACAGATACGCAGTATTTT. Translated, it gives CASSVGRVTDTQYF.